This is a list of T cell receptor beta chains from one sample in a study of blood T cells in healthy people across ages. A single record per CDR3 protein comes from TCRdb applying MiXCR to the 5' RACE reads. The table records about 1.7 million distinct CDR3 sequences, 28% of them present only once. The specimen sequenced was blood. These receptors were obtained from a woman under 40 in good health. The conserved cysteine and the conserved F or W are not part of the CDR3 here. Fields, in order: V gene, CDR3 protein.

TRBV3-1 | ASSQGRGGGAQETQY
TRBV4-3 | ASSQDLSGATYGYT
TRBV7-9 | ASSSDGGAQF
TRBV27 | ASSLFPTGLYGYT
TRBV27 | ASRETSGGRGYT
TRBV12-3/TRBV12-4 | ASSRLGNNEQF
TRBV6-2/TRBV6-3 | ASSYSLGQADLPEQF
TRBV9 | ASSADRGDYGYT
TRBV11-2 | ASNPTTGVTDTQY
TRBV28 | ASRGTGQKETQF
TRBV29-1 | SVPERVSYNEQF
TRBV5-1 | ASSGGGAYNEQF
TRBV20-1 | SARGQTGGYNEQF
TRBV20-1 | SARGRGLAGGLDEQF
TRBV20-1 | SARVSIGYGYT
TRBV2 | ASSQNREGNNEQF
TRBV20-1 | SVQGFTDTQY
TRBV6-4 | ASSGRLAAYNEQF
TRBV20-1 | SASRLAGARDTQY
TRBV20-1 | SAPKTTGTLEAF
TRBV7-9 | ASSSTARDRVREQY
TRBV20-1 | SAPTPYNEQF
TRBV10-2 | ASSGRGGGETQY
TRBV4-1 | ASSSQGPGSPLH
TRBV5-1 | ASSMDLYELY
TRBV20-1 | SAYEDRGANEQF
TRBV30 | AWSGGKGVYEQY
TRBV29-1 | SVTRGVNTEAF
TRBV28 | ASRLGGVPYEQY
TRBV29-1 | SVDGARNGNEQF
TRBV28 | ASSFVGGYGTDTQY
TRBV20-1 | SASANGYT
TRBV4-1 | ASSHTQALNSYGYT
TRBV7-3 | ASSLPGQGLNEQY
TRBV5-1 | ASSHNEETQY